Each of the 30 T cell receptor beta chains below was sequenced from the same sample in a study of siplizumab effects on memory and regulatory T cells. Data came from immunoSEQ multiplex PCR; TCRdb stores just in-frame clones and leaves some out. The sample has approximately 120,000 clones, about 94% seen once. The sample taken for sequencing was non-Treg CD4+ T cells sorted from blood. The receptors stem from a human donor in good health.

The V call is TRBV9, the J call TRBJ1-2; 9 bases match TRBD1. The CDR3 has 12 amino acids. From germline, CDR1 is SGDLS and CDR2 YYNGEE. After removal of 3 bases from V and 8 bases from J, the junction contained 2 bases not matched to a gene. The CDR3 sequence: CASSATGGGYTF. CDR3 in DNA: TGTGCCAGCAGCGCTACAGGGGGCGGCTACACCTTC.

This rearrangement joins TRBV13 to TRBJ1-2; the D gene is possibly TRBD1 (5 bases). Trimming removed 1 base at V and 5 bases at J, with 11 bases between. CDR1 is PRHDT, CDR2 FYEKMQ, per germline (reference sequence). This CDR3 has 14 residues. As DNA, the CDR3 is TGTGCCAGCAGCTTAGTTAGGGGTTTATATGGCTACACCTTC. Its translation: CASSLVRGLYGYTF.

The CDR3 coding sequence is TGTGCCTGGACCCCCGCGAGGACCGGGGAGCTGTTTTTT. The encoded protein is CAWTPARTGELFF. V and J are TRBV30 and TRBJ2-2, with D unresolved. This CDR3 is built from 13 residues. Per germline, CDR1 GTSNPN and CDR2 SVGIG (reference sequence). The V end lost 4 bases, the J end lost 5 bases, and 11 bases lay between the germline ends.

CDR3: CASSGSSYNSPLHF. CDR3 sequence (DNA): TGTGCCAGCAGTGGCAGCTCCTATAATTCACCCCTCCACTTT. V gene TRBV27 combines with J gene TRBJ1-6; no definite D call. CDR1 is MNHEY and CDR2 is SMNVEV in the germline V gene (reference sequence). Trimming shortened V by 5 bases and J by 0 bases, and 5 bases separated the two germline ends. The CDR3 covers 14 residues.

This clone was recorded once. This chain links TRBV4-1 with TRBJ2-2, with D tentatively TRBD2 (6 bases). CDR3 length equals 17 residues. The germline V gene encodes CDR1 MGHRA and CDR2 YSYEKL. Deletions cut 2 bases from V and 4 bases from J, with 17 bases between. In DNA, the CDR3 is TGCGCCAGCAGCCAAACACCGGGACCCGGGGGCACCGGGGAGCTGTTTTTT. Translation gives CASSQTPGPGGTGELFF.

The table lists this clone with a few counts. The CDR3: CASMPGHSGNTIYF. CDR3 nucleotide sequence: TGTGCCAGCATGCCCGGTCACTCTGGAAACACCATATATTTT. The chain joins TRBV2 to TRBJ1-3; D is undetermined. The CDR3 loop spans 14 amino acids. V was clipped by 7 bases and J by 0 bases, with 10 bases between them. The germline V gene encodes CDR1 SNHLY and CDR2 FYNNEI.

V gene TRBV6-5 combines with J gene TRBJ2-7; D is perhaps TRBD1 (5 bases). Between the trimmed V and J ends, which lost 3 bases and 0 bases, there was a span of 15 bases. From germline, CDR1 is MNHEY and CDR2 SVGAGI. The CDR3 sequence is 16 residues long. DNA for the CDR3: TGTGCCAGCAGTTATCAGGGCACCTGGAGCTCCTACGAGCAGTACTTC. It translates to CASSYQGTWSSYEQYF.

CDR3 in amino acids: CASSPGAPGTGELFF. CDR3 DNA: TGTGCCAGCTCACCCGGGGCCCCGGGGACCGGGGAGCTGTTTTTT. The chain carries TRBV9 and TRBJ2-2; D tentatively reads TRBD1 or TRBD2 (5 bases each). The CDR3 extends over 15 amino acids. Germline loops: CDR1 SGDLS, CDR2 YYNGEE. V lost 7 bases to trimming and J lost 5 bases, with 18 bases between them.

The rearrangement uses TRBV1 and TRBJ2-7; the table's TRBD2 call for D was not verified on the DNA. TRBV1 is an annotated pseudogene. The CDR3 totals 18 residues. Here the CDR3 reads CTSSQDFFYCGGAGEQYF. CDR3 coding DNA: TGCACCAGCAGCCAAGACTTTTTCTACTGCGGGGGGGCAGGGGAGCAGTACTTC.

The chain uses TRBV20-1 and TRBJ1-2; D unclear. CDR1 is DFQATT and CDR2 is SNEGSKA in the germline V gene (reference sequence). CDR3 length: 11 residues. Deletions cut 6 bases from V and 8 bases from J, with 13 bases between. This chain's CDR3 is CSAPLGYGYTF. The DNA for the CDR3 is TGCAGTGCCCCATTGGGTTACGGCTACACCTTC.

The chain has TRBV6-1 and TRBJ1-1, with a tentative D call TRBD1 (5 bases). The ends were cut back, 2 bases at V and 0 bases at J, with 16 bases in the middle. Germline V CDR1 and CDR2: MNHNS, SASEGT. This CDR3 is built from 17 residues. DNA of the CDR3: TGTGCCAGCAGTGAAATTGTGAGGGGCACCGTGAACACTGAAGCTTTCTTT. This encodes CASSEIVRGTVNTEAFF.

V is TRBV12-5 and J is TRBJ2-1; the D gene is possibly TRBD1 (6 bases). CDR3 length equals 14 residues. The germline gives CDR1 LGHNT, CDR2 FRNRAP. V lost 2 bases and J 7 bases, leaving 12 bases between the germline ends. CDR3 in amino acids: CASGLSLTGNEQFF. CDR3 nucleotides: TGTGCTAGTGGTTTGTCGCTAACAGGGAATGAGCAGTTCTTC.

The chain carries TRBV9 and TRBJ2-1, with a tentative D call TRBD1 (6 bases). CDR1 is SGDLS and CDR2 is YYNGEE in the germline V gene. Trimming pared 4 bases from V and 2 bases from J, leaving 13 bases between. The CDR3 has 15 amino acids. This CDR3 reads CASSPRTATYNEQFF. The CDR3 DNA sequence: TGTGCCAGCAGCCCCCGGACAGCCACCTACAATGAGCAGTTCTTC.

This CDR3 reads CASRSRTGPYGYTF. The CDR3 DNA reads as TGTGCCAGCAGATCGAGGACAGGCCCCTATGGCTACACCTTC. The rearrangement joins TRBV7-7 to TRBJ1-2, with 7 bases that match TRBD1. V was clipped by 6 bases and J by 4 bases; unmatched bases: 8. The CDR3 has 14 residues. The germline CDR1 and CDR2 sequences are SSHAT and FNYEAQ (reference sequence).

This clone has just one count. The rearrangement links TRBV19 to TRBJ1-2, with TRBD1 matching 9 bases. After removal of 6 bases from V and 4 bases from J, the junction contained 9 bases not matched to a gene. This CDR3 spans 15 amino acids. Germline CDR1 reads LNHDA; CDR2 reads SQIVND (reference sequence). Here the CDR3 reads CASRRTGAPIYGYTF. CDR3 sequence (DNA): TGTGCCAGTAGGAGGACAGGGGCCCCTATCTATGGCTACACCTTC.

The chain is built from TRBV10-1 and TRBJ2-1; the match to TRBD2 covers 8 bases. Germline values: CDR1 WNHNN, CDR2 SYGVQD (reference sequence). Trimming at V came to 6 bases and at J to 3 bases, leaving 7 bases not matched to a gene. The CDR3 spans 15 residues. CDR3 amino acids: CASRVLAEIYNEQFF. The CDR3 coding sequence is TGCGCCAGCAGGGTACTAGCGGAGATCTACAATGAGCAGTTCTTC.

This chain links TRBV7-7 with TRBJ1-1, with D possibly TRBD1 on 5 matching bases. V lost 5 bases, J lost 0 bases, and 16 bases lay in between. The CDR3 loop spans 16 amino acids. The V gene's germline CDR1 is SSHAT and CDR2 FNYEAQ (reference sequence). The CDR3 region has the DNA TGTGCCAGCAGCCCTTCGGGGGACCCCATGAACACTGAAGCTTTCTTT. Translation: CASSPSGDPMNTEAFF.

The genes are TRBV9 and TRBJ2-3; TRBD2 matches 9 bases. The junction had 7 bases not matched to a gene; V was cut back by 3 bases and J by 5 bases. Germline-derived CDR1 and CDR2 are SGDLS and YYNGEE. The CDR3 contains 15 residues. The CDR3 region has the DNA TGTGCCAGCAGCGCGTTAGCGGGGGCCGGAGATACGCAGTATTTT. As protein: CASSALAGAGDTQYF.

The chain has TRBV7-2 and TRBJ2-7; 10 positions match TRBD1. The V gene's germline CDR1 is SGHTA and CDR2 FQGNSA. After removal of 0 bases from V and 2 bases from J, the junction contained 1 base not matched to a gene. This CDR3 is built from 15 residues. The chain's CDR3 is CASSLAGQGTYEQYF. In nucleotides, the CDR3 is TGTGCCAGCAGCTTAGCGGGACAGGGGACCTACGAGCAGTACTTC.

The chain is built from TRBV29-1 and TRBJ1-2; TRBD1 is a possible D gene (6 bases). The V end was cut by 3 bases, the J end by 4 bases, with 15 bases between. From germline, CDR1 is SQVTM and CDR2 ANQGSEA. This CDR3 is 14 amino acids long. The CDR3 nucleotides read TGCAGCGTTGAGGGACAAGCTTCGGGCTATGGCTACACCTTC. This translates into CSVEGQASGYGYTF.

The chain carries TRBV19 and TRBJ1-1; D perhaps matches TRBD1 (5 bases). The germline V gene has CDR1 LNHDA and CDR2 SQIVND (reference sequence). The CDR3 has 14 amino acids. V lost 3 bases and J 11 bases, leaving 19 bases between the germline ends. Written as DNA, the CDR3 is TGTGCCAGTAGTATCCCCCAGGGTGGGGGTATCGCTTTCTTT. This encodes CASSIPQGGGIAFF.

The genes are TRBV14 and TRBJ2-5; D remains ambiguous. Germline V gene lookup returns CDR1 SGHDN and CDR2 FVKESK. The CDR3 extends over 14 amino acids. With 4 bases removed from V and 7 bases from J, the gap between germline ends came to 16 bases. Here the CDR3 reads CASSPGSSPGTQYF. CDR3 DNA: TGTGCCAGCAGCCCCGGGTCATCGCCCGGGACCCAGTACTTC.

The chain is built from TRBV7-9 and TRBJ2-3; D ambiguous. Germline values: CDR1 SEHNR, CDR2 FQNEAQ (reference sequence). This CDR3 has 13 amino acids. V was pared by 5 bases and J by 4 bases, with 10 bases between. This chain's CDR3 is CASSPSKADTQYF. CDR3 sequence (DNA): TGTGCCAGCAGCCCCTCCAAGGCAGATACGCAGTATTTT.

This chain links TRBV18 with TRBJ2-2, with D unclear. The CDR3 consists of 14 residues. V lost 4 bases, J lost 0 bases, and 6 bases lay in between. Germline values: CDR1 KGHSH, CDR2 LQKENI. In DNA form, the CDR3 reads TGTGCCAGCTCACTCCCGACGAACACCGGGGAGCTGTTTTTT. Its translation is CASSLPTNTGELFF.

The chain is built from TRBV30 and TRBJ2-4; 8 nucleotides align to TRBD2. This CDR3 contains 16 residues. CDR1 and CDR2 from the germline V gene are GTSNPN and SVGIG (reference sequence). V shed 0 bases, J shed 1 base, and the junction held 5 bases outside the gene matches. DNA of the CDR3: TGTGCCTGGAGTGTACGGGGGGGCTTTGCCAAAAACATTCAGTACTTC. This sequence encodes CAWSVRGGFAKNIQYF.

V gene TRBV18 combines with J gene TRBJ1-2; the D is unclear. Trimming left V 0 bases short and J 3 bases short, with 8 bases between. The CDR3 is made up of 14 amino acids. Germline V gene sequence: CDR1 KGHSH, CDR2 LQKENI. CDR3 coding DNA: TGTGCCAGCTCACCACCTAATCAATACTATGGCTACACCTTC. This codes for CASSPPNQYYGYTF.

The chain joins TRBV2 to TRBJ2-1; TRBD2 might be the D (5 bases). The CDR3 runs to 16 residues. The ends were cut back, 7 bases at V and 2 bases at J, with 18 bases in the middle. Germline CDR1 reads SNHLY; CDR2 reads FYNNEI. The CDR3 sequence is CASNKRSLPTYNEQFF. Here the CDR3 DNA reads TGTGCCAGCAACAAGCGGTCACTGCCCACCTACAATGAGCAGTTCTTC.

This clone was seen only a few times. This chain joins TRBV18 and TRBJ1-3; 8 positions agree with TRBD1. The junction had 10 bases not matched to a gene; V was cut back by 6 bases and J by 0 bases. Germline CDR1 reads KGHSH; CDR2 reads LQKENI. This CDR3 is 17 amino acids long. The CDR3 region has the DNA TGTGCCAGCTCTCCAGACAGGGGCCGCAGCTCTGGAAACACCATATATTTT. Its translation: CASSPDRGRSSGNTIYF.

The chain couples TRBV7-3 to TRBJ2-7; no reliable D call. The CDR3 has 14 amino acids. The V and J ends lost 1 base and 2 bases respectively, with 9 bases between them. Germline values: CDR1 SGHTA, CDR2 FQGTGA. CDR3 in DNA: TGTGCCAGCAGCTTAATGGCAGTAACCTACGAGCAGTACTTC. Protein product: CASSLMAVTYEQYF.

The rearrangement links TRBV21-1 to TRBJ2-5. TRBV21-1 is noted as a pseudogene. The CDR3 contains 13 residues. In DNA, the CDR3 is TGTGCCAGCAGCAAATTGGGGAAGGAGACCCAGTACTTC. It specifies CASSKLGKETQYF.